The 17 T cell receptor beta chains in this list originate from one sample, sequenced in a study of T cell changes during pregnancy in multiple sclerosis. The assay was immunoSEQ multiplex PCR, and TCRdb's table has in-frame clones only and misses some. The sample holds some 43,000 clones; about 94% are singletons and the top ten take roughly 8.7%. The source was CD8+ T cells from peripheral blood mononuclear cells, collected in the third trimester of pregnancy. These receptors all stem from a female donor with multiple sclerosis, enrolled in a pregnancy study.

As DNA, the CDR3 is TGCAGCGTTGAGCGGCGGGTGGGTGGCTACACCTTC. It is translated as CSVERRVGGYTF. The chain uses TRBV29-1 and TRBJ1-2; D not certain. The CDR3 runs to 12 residues. V lost 3 bases and J 7 bases, leaving 12 bases between the germline ends. Germline loops: CDR1 SQVTM, CDR2 ANQGSEA. Looking up the rest from reference TRBV29-1 and TRBJ1-2 gives the full variable domain: SAVISQKPSRDICQRGTSLTIQCQVDSQVTMMFWYRQQPGQSLTLIATANQGSEATYESGFVIDKFPISRPNLTFSTLTVSNMSPEDSSIYLCSVERRVGGYTFGSGTRLTVV.

The gene calls are TRBV6-1 and TRBJ2-1; 9 bases align to TRBD2. The germline CDR1 and CDR2 sequences are MNHNS and SASEGT. The length of the CDR3 is 14 residues. V was pared by 8 bases and J by 6 bases, with 8 bases of the junction left unmatched. CDR3 residues: CASWAGGSLNEQFF. CDR3 sequence (DNA): TGTGCCAGCTGGGCGGGAGGGAGCCTCAATGAGCAGTTCTTC.

The chain couples TRBV4-2 to TRBJ2-3; TRBD1 matches at 7 bases. CDR1 and CDR2 from the germline V gene are LGHNA and YNFKEQ. V dropped 2 bases and J dropped 4; count of bases not matched to a gene: 9. The CDR3 is made up of 16 amino acids. The CDR3 protein is CASSQSEGQAPDTQYF. DNA of the CDR3: TGTGCCAGCAGCCAATCTGAAGGACAGGCGCCAGATACGCAGTATTTT.

The gene calls are TRBV5-4 and TRBJ2-5, with 9 positions matching TRBD2. V was clipped by 0 bases and J by 0 bases; unmatched bases: 3. Germline lookup yields CDR1 SGHNT and CDR2 YYREEE (reference sequence). The CDR3 length is 16 residues. The CDR3 DNA follows: TGTGCCAGCAGCTTGGGGCGGGGGGGGTACCAAGAGACCCAGTACTTC. Protein: CASSLGRGGYQETQYF.

This clone was detected a few times. The chain employs TRBV27 and TRBJ1-1; D is perhaps TRBD1 (5 bases). CDR1 and CDR2 (germline): MNHEY, SMNVEV (reference sequence). V lost 3 bases and J 1 base, leaving 9 bases between the germline ends. The CDR3 is made up of 14 amino acids. CDR3 residues: CASSFGGGNTEAFF. As DNA, the CDR3 is TGTGCCAGCAGTTTTGGGGGAGGGAACACTGAAGCTTTCTTT.

This chain links TRBV15 with TRBJ2-1, with D unclear. CDR1 and CDR2 from the germline V gene are LNHNV and YYDKDF (reference sequence). The V and J ends lost 1 base and 4 bases respectively, with 2 bases between them. CDR3 length: 12 amino acids. For the CDR3, the DNA is TGTGCCACCAGCAGAGCTTACAATGAGCAGTTCTTC. Translated: CATSRAYNEQFF.

The chain combines TRBV4-2 with TRBJ2-7; 10 bases are a match to TRBD2. CDR1 and CDR2 from the germline V gene are LGHNA and YNFKEQ. The CDR3 has 16 amino acids. V trimming: 5 bases; J trimming: 4 bases; junction bases outside the gene matches: 11. CDR3 DNA: TGTGCCAGCAGCTCACCCGGGGCTAGCGGGAGTTACGAGCAGTACTTC. This encodes CASSSPGASGSYEQYF.

V gene TRBV7-9 combines with J gene TRBJ1-1, with D perhaps matching TRBD1 (6 bases). The germline V gene has CDR1 SEHNR and CDR2 FQNEAQ (reference sequence). The CDR3 has 12 residues. V lost 8 bases, J lost 4 bases, and 11 bases lay in between. DNA for the CDR3: TGTGCCAGCTCAGGGGTCAGCACTGAAGCTTTCTTT. It translates to CASSGVSTEAFF.

The chain employs TRBV4-3 and TRBJ2-2; 8 bases agree with TRBD2. V shed 0 bases and J 5 bases; nucleotides not matched to a gene: 5. Per germline, CDR1 LGHNA and CDR2 YSLEER. CDR3 length: 16 amino acids. In nucleotides, the CDR3 is TGCGCCAGCAGCCAAGATTGGACTAGCAGGACCGGGGAGCTGTTTTTT. This codes for CASSQDWTSRTGELFF.

The CDR3 coding sequence is TGTGCCAGCAGCTCGACTAGCGGGATCGACAATGAGCAGTTCTTC. The encoded protein is CASSSTSGIDNEQFF. This chain uses TRBV6-6 with TRBJ2-1; 11 bases line up with TRBD2. The CDR3 extends over 15 amino acids. CDR1 and CDR2 (germline): MNHNY, SVGAGI (reference sequence). Trimming took 6 bases from V and 5 from J; bases not matched to a gene: 6.

The gene calls are TRBV11-2 and TRBJ1-1; D possibly corresponds to TRBD1 (6 bases). CDR3 length: 15 amino acids. Germline V gives CDR1 SGHAT, CDR2 FQNNGV. V lost 4 bases to trimming and J lost 8 bases, with 20 bases between them. The CDR3 region is CASSSGGGGVWEAFF. CDR3 bases: TGTGCCAGCAGCTCTGGCGGGGGGGGCGTATGGGAAGCTTTCTTT.

The chain employs TRBV28 and TRBJ2-7, with D possibly matching TRBD1 (5 bases). The CDR3 contains 14 residues. Trimming left V 2 bases short and J 2 bases short, with 10 bases between. Germline lookup yields CDR1 MDHEN and CDR2 SYDVKM. The CDR3 protein is CASSLIGAPYEQYF. In DNA, the CDR3 is TGTGCCAGCAGTTTAATTGGGGCGCCCTACGAGCAGTACTTC.

The V and J genes are TRBV14 and TRBJ2-4; 7 nucleotides align to TRBD2. V dropped 4 bases and J dropped 0; count of bases not matched to a gene: 6. This CDR3 has 16 amino acids. Germline-derived CDR1 and CDR2 are SGHDN and FVKESK. CDR3 residues: CASSRGGTLAKNIQYF. The CDR3 region has the DNA TGTGCCAGCAGCCGGGGAGGGACTCTAGCCAAAAACATTCAGTACTTC. Complete variable domain (other parts from reference TRBV14 and TRBJ2-4): EAGVTQFPSHSVIEKGQTVTLRCDPISGHDNLYWYRRVMGKEIKFLLHFVKESKQDESGMPNNRFLAERTGGTYSTLKVQPAELEDSGVYFCASSRGGTLAKNIQYFGAGTRLSVL.

The rearrangement links TRBV4-3 to TRBJ2-4, with 7 bases that match TRBD2. The V gene end was trimmed by 3 bases and the J gene end by 5 bases; junction bases not matched to a gene: 4. Germline V lookup: CDR1 LGHNA, CDR2 YSLEER. The CDR3 is 14 residues long. CDR3 sequence: CASSHGTTENIQYF. CDR3 nucleotide sequence: TGCGCCAGCAGCCACGGGACTACCGAAAACATTCAGTACTTC.

The chain uses TRBV5-1 and TRBJ2-7, with 8 positions matching TRBD1. Germline CDR1 SGHRS, CDR2 YFSETQ. The CDR3 totals 14 residues. Unmatched junction bases numbered 7, after V lost 4 bases and J lost 4 bases. CDR3 in amino acids: CASSLLDRAYEQYF. The CDR3 DNA reads TGCGCCAGCAGCCTACTGGACAGGGCGTACGAGCAGTACTTC. The complete variable domain, with remaining parts taken from reference TRBV5-1 and TRBJ2-7, reads KAGVTQTPRYLIKTRGQQVTLSCSPISGHRSVSWYQQTPGQGLQFLFEYFSETQRNKGNFPGRFSGRQFSNSRSEMNVSTLELGDSALYLCASSLLDRAYEQYFGPGTRLTVT.

V gene TRBV7-9 combines with J gene TRBJ2-7, with a tentative D call TRBD2 (6 bases). This CDR3 has 16 residues. Germline V gene lookup returns CDR1 SEHNR and CDR2 FQNEAQ (reference sequence). V lost 3 bases and J lost 0, with 15 bases in between. DNA of the CDR3: TGTGCCAGCAGCTTTCTCGAGGCGGGACCCTCCTACGAGCAGTACTTC. This sequence encodes CASSFLEAGPSYEQYF.

The chain is built from TRBV9 and TRBJ2-1, with 11 nucleotides matching TRBD2. This CDR3 region has 15 residues. Germline V CDR1 and CDR2: SGDLS, YYNGEE. The V gene end was trimmed by 4 bases and the J gene end by 7 bases; junction bases not matched to a gene: 7. Here the CDR3 DNA reads TGTGCCAGCAGCCCGGGGACTAGCGGATGGAATGAGCAGTTCTTC. Protein: CASSPGTSGWNEQFF.